These T cell receptor beta chains were read from a single sample in a study of blood T cells in healthy people across ages. One entry per CDR3 protein results from TCRdb running MiXCR on the 5' RACE reads. The table records more than 650,000 distinct CDR3 sequences, roughly 26% of them present only once. This same sample was also part of a study on T cells of mothers and their children.

What was sequenced was blood. Receptors originate from a boy between 10 and 17 years old in good health. CDR3s include the opening cysteine and the closing phenylalanine or tryptophan. The D gene is left open where the match is weak. Expanded clones get a size class; other rows say once, few or many, or leave the size out.

clone size,V gene,D gene,J gene,CDR3 DNA,CDR3 protein
.,TRBV15,.,TRBJ2-1,TGTGCCACCAGCAGAGCCCCAGGGTTTGTGAGGGACGATGAGCAGTTCTTC,CATSRAPGFVRDDEQFF
few,TRBV6-6,.,TRBJ1-2,TGTGCCAGCAGTTACTCCCTTGGAGCTAACTATGGCTACGCCTTC,CASSYSLGANYGYAF
.,TRBV27,.,TRBJ2-7,TGTGCCAGCAGGGTCAGCCCCAGCTACGAGCAGTACTTC,CASRVSPSYEQYF
.,TRBV5-1,.,TRBJ2-3,TGCGCCAGCAGCGGGCCCAGGCGGGGACCCACAGATACGCAGTATTTT,CASSGPRRGPTDTQYF
.,TRBV12-3/TRBV12-4,TRBD1,TRBJ2-4,TGTGCCAGCAGACCAGGGGGAAACATTCAGTACTTC,CASRPGGNIQYF
.,TRBV4-2,.,TRBJ2-1,TGTGCCAGCAGCCAAGACACGGGCAGGGGTTCTTACAATGAGCAGTTCTTC,CASSQDTGRGSYNEQFF
few,TRBV12-3/TRBV12-4,TRBD1,TRBJ1-5,TGTGCCAGCAGCCAAGGACAGGGCGATCAGCCCCAGCATTTT,CASSQGQGDQPQHF
few,TRBV7-2,TRBD2,TRBJ2-5,TGTGCCAGCAGCTCGTCTAGCGGGGAGGAGACCCAGTACTTC,CASSSSSGEETQYF
few,TRBV5-1,.,TRBJ2-5,TGCGCCAGCAGCTTTTCTAGGGACCAAGAGACCCAGTACTTC,CASSFSRDQETQYF
.,TRBV2,.,TRBJ2-7,TGTGCCAGCAGTGTACGTGAGCAGTACTTC,CASSVREQYF
many,TRBV5-1,TRBD2,TRBJ2-5,TGCGCCAGCAGCCGGGGGGGTTCGGAAGAGACCCAGTACTTC,CASSRGGSEETQYF
few,TRBV5-6,.,TRBJ2-5,TGTGCCAGCAGCCACCCCGACATCTACCAAGAGACCCAGTACTTC,CASSHPDIYQETQYF
few,TRBV6-6,TRBD2,TRBJ2-5,TGTGCCAGCAAAGAGACACTAGCGGGAGAAGAGACCCAGTACTTC,CASKETLAGEETQYF
few,TRBV20-1,TRBD2,TRBJ2-7,TGCAGTGCTGTTAGCGGGGCGACCTCCTACGAGCAGTACTTC,CSAVSGATSYEQYF